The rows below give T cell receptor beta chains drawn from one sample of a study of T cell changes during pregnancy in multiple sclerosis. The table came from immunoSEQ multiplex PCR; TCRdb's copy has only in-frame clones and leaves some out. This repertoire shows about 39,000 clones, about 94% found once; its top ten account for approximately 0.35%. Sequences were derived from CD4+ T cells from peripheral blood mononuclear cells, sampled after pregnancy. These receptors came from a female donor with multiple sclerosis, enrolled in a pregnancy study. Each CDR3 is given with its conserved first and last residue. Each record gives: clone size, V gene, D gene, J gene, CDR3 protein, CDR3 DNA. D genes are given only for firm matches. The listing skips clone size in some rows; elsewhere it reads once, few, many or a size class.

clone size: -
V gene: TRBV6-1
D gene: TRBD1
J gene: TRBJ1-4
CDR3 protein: CATDLRDRGLQLFF
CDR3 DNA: TGTGCCACCGACCTCCGGGACAGGGGGCTTCAACTGTTTTTT

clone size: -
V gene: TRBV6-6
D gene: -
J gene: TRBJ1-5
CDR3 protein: CASSYSGSSNQPQHF
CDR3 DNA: TGTGCCAGCAGTTACTCAGGGAGCAGCAATCAGCCCCAGCATTTT

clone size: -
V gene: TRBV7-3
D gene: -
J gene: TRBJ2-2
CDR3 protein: CASSSRPGDGELFF
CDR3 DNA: TGTGCCAGCAGCTCGAGACCAGGGGACGGGGAGCTGTTTTTT

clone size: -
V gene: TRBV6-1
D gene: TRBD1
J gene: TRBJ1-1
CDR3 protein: CASSEDRGDTEAFF
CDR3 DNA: TGTGCCAGCAGTGAAGACAGGGGGGACACTGAAGCTTTCTTT

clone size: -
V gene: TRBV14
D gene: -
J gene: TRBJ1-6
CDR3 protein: CASSPGVGSPLHF
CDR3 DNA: TGTGCCAGCAGCCCAGGGGTTGGTTCACCCCTCCACTTT

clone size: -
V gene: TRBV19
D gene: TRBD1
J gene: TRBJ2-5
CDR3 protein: CASTANPPGGWNQETQYF
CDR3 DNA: TGTGCCAGTACCGCAAACCCCCCAGGGGGCTGGAACCAAGAGACCCAGTACTTC

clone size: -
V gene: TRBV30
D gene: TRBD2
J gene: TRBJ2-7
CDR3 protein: CAWSAVFESGVSYEQYF
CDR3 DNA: TGTGCCTGGAGTGCGGTGTTTGAGAGCGGGGTAAGCTACGAGCAGTACTTC

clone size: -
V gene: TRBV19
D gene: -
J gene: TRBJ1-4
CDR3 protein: CASNGGANEKLFF
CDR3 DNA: TGTGCCAGTAATGGGGGGGCTAATGAAAAACTGTTTTTT

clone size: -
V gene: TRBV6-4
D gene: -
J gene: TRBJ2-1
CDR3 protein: CASSLQPAAYNEQFF
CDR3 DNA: TGTGCCAGCAGTCTCCAACCCGCAGCCTACAATGAGCAGTTCTTC

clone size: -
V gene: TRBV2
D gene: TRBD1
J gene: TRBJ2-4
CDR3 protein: CASSPDRGLAKNIQYF
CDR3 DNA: TGTGCCAGCTCCCCGGACAGGGGACTAGCCAAAAACATTCAGTACTTC

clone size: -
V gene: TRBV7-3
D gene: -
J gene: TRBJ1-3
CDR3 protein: CASSLVEGNTIYF
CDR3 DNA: TGTGCCAGCAGCTTGGTGGAGGGAAACACCATATATTTT

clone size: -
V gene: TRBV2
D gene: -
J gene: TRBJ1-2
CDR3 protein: CASSDPAGGLVYYTF
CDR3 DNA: TGTGCCAGCAGTGACCCCGCGGGGGGACTGGTTTACTACACCTTC

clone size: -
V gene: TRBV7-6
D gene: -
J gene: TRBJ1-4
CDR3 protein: CASSSGRPEGGKLFF
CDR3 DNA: TGTGCCAGCAGCTCGGGACGGCCGGAGGGTGGGAAACTGTTTTTT

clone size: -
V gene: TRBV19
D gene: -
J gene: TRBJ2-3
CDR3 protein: CASHRVGTDTQYF
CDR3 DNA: TGTGCCAGCCACAGGGTAGGCACAGATACGCAGTATTTT

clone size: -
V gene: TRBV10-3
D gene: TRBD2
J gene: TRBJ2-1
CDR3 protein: CAIRGSGGENEQFF
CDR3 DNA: TGTGCCATCAGGGGGAGCGGGGGGGAGAATGAGCAGTTCTTC

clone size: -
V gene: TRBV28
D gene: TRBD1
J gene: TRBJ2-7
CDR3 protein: CASLSAGTRTGTSYEQYF
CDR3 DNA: TGTGCCAGCTTATCGGCCGGAACGAGGACAGGGACGTCCTACGAGCAGTACTTC

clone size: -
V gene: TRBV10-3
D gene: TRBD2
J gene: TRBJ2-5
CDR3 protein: CAISQTTGGGSQETQYF
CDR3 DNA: TGTGCCATCAGTCAAACCACCGGCGGGGGGTCGCAAGAGACCCAGTACTTC

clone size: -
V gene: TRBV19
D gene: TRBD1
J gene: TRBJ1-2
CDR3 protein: CAALTGGSGYTF
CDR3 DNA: TGTGCCGCCCTAACAGGGGGCTCTGGCTACACCTTC

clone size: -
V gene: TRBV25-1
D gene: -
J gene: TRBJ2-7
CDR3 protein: CASSTTGSYEQYF
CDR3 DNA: TGTGCCAGCAGCACCACGGGCTCCTACGAGCAGTACTTC

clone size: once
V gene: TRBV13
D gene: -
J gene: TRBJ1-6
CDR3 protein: CASSLRAGNGSPLHF
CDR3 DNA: TGTGCCAGCAGCTTACGGGCAGGGAACGGTTCACCCCTCCACTTT

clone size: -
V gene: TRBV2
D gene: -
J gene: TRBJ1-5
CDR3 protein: CASTVMKSNQPQHF
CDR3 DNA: TGTGCCAGCACGGTGATGAAAAGCAATCAGCCCCAGCATTTT

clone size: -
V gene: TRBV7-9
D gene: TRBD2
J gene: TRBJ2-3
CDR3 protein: CASSLSGGDTDTQYF
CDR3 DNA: TGTGCCAGCAGCCTAAGCGGGGGAGACACAGATACGCAGTATTTT

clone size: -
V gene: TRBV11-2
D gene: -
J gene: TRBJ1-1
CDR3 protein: CASSRSAIGHQNTEAFF
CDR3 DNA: TGTGCCAGCAGCCGAAGCGCTATCGGACACCAGAACACTGAAGCTTTCTTT

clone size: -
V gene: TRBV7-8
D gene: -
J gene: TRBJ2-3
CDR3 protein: CASSSLPAGAGTDTQYF
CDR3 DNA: TGTGCCAGCAGCTCGTTGCCCGCGGGGGCTGGCACAGATACGCAGTATTTT

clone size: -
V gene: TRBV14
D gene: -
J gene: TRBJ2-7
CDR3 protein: CASSHSPRLEQYF
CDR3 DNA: TGTGCCAGCAGCCACTCGCCCCGACTTGAGCAGTACTTC

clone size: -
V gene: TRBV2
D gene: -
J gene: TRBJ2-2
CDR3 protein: CASSLKGGYGELFF
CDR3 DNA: TGTGCCAGCAGTCTAAAGGGGGGGTACGGGGAGCTGTTTTTT

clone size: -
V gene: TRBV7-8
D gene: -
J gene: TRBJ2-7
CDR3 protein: CASSLEVAREAYEQYF
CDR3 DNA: TGTGCCAGCAGCTTAGAGGTCGCCAGGGAAGCCTACGAGCAGTACTTC

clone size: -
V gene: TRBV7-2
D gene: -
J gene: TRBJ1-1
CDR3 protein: CASSLRGTRTVVEAFF
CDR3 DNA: TGTGCCAGCAGCTTAAGGGGGACCCGTACCGTAGTTGAAGCTTTCTTT

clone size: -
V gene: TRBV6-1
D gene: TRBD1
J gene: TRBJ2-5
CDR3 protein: CASSGGQLETQYF
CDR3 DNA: TGTGCCAGCAGTGGGGGACAGCTAGAGACCCAGTACTTC

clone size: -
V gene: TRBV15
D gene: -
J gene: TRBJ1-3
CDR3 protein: CATSQEQELQGNTIYF
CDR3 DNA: TGTGCCACCAGCCAAGAACAGGAGTTGCAGGGAAACACCATATATTTT

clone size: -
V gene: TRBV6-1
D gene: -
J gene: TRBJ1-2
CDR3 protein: CASSEQALNGYTF
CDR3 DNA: TGTGCCAGCAGTGAACAGGCCTTAAATGGCTACACCTTC

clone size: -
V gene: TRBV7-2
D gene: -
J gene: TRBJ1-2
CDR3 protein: CASSRGGGAGYGYTF
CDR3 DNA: TGTGCCAGCAGCCGCGGGGGAGGGGCAGGGTATGGCTACACCTTC

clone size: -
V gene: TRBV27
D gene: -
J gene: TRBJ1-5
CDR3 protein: CASSSDTGQPQHF
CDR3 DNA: TGTGCCAGCAGTTCGGACACGGGTCAGCCCCAGCATTTT

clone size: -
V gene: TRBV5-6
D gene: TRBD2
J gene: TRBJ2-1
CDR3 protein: CASSPRRLAGGPHNEQFF
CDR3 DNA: TGTGCCAGCAGTCCCCGGAGACTAGCGGGGGGGCCCCACAATGAGCAGTTCTTC

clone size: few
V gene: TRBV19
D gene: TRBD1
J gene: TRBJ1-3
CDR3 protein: CASSALTGVGNTIYF
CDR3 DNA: TGTGCCAGTAGCGCTCTTACAGGGGTCGGAAACACCATATATTTT

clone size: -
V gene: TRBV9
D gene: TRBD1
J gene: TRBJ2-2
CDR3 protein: CASSVAGTGGTGELFF
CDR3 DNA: TGTGCCAGCAGCGTAGCCGGGACAGGCGGCACCGGGGAGCTGTTTTTT

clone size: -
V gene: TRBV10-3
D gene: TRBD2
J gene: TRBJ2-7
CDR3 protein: CAISDPSGGFYEQYF
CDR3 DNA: TGTGCCATCAGTGACCCTAGCGGGGGGTTCTACGAGCAGTACTTC

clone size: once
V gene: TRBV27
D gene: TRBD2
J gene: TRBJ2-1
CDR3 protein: CASSHRGVGAYNEQFF
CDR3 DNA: TGTGCCAGCAGTCACCGGGGGGTCGGGGCCTACAATGAGCAGTTCTTC

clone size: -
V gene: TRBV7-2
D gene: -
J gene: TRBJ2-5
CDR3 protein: CASSNPSWQQETQYF
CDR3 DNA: TGTGCCAGCAGCAACCCTTCTTGGCAGCAAGAGACCCAGTACTTC

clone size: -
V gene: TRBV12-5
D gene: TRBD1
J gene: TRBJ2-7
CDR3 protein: CASGLVRNDRVHYEQYF
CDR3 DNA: TGTGCTAGTGGTTTGGTACGGAACGACAGGGTACATTACGAGCAGTACTTC

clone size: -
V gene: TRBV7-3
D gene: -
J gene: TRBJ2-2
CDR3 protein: CASSLSATTRRTGELFF
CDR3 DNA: TGTGCCAGCAGCTTATCGGCCACGACCCGCAGGACCGGGGAGCTGTTTTTT

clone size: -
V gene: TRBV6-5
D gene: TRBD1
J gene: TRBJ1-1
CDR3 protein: CASSLGTANTEAFF
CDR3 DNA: TGTGCCAGCAGCTTAGGGACAGCGAACACTGAAGCTTTCTTT